Reported below is one T cell receptor beta chain. Profiling relied on immunoSEQ multiplex PCR, and the TCRdb table lists in-frame clones only, not all of them. Of about 45,000 clones in the sample, about four fifths were seen once. These data originate in a study of OX40 agonist ivuxolimab in advanced cancers. The V gene's germline CDR1 is SNHLY and CDR2 FYNNEI. Between the trimmed V and J ends, which lost 0 bases and 2 bases, there was a span of 7 bases. The CDR3 is 14 amino acids. Material: CD4+ or CD8+ T cells sorted from blood, obtained in a trial of the OX40 agonist ivuxolimab. The receptor comes from an adult with an advanced solid tumor such as melanoma, head and neck, liver or kidney cancer. V is TRBV2 and J is TRBJ1-2; no reliable D call. CDR3 loop: CASSEARVNYGYTF. The DNA of the CDR3 is TGTGCCAGCAGTGAAGCGCGGGTGAACTATGGCTACACCTTC.